Described below is a single TCR beta chain sequence and its context. Its specificity is unknown. Data came from immunoSEQ multiplex PCR; TCRdb stores just in-frame clones and leaves some out. The table lists 90,000 to 130,000 clones, roughly nine tenths of them singletons. The V and J ends lost 4 bases and 2 bases respectively, with 12 bases between them. This CDR3 comprises 15 residues. CDR1 and CDR2 (germline): LNHDA, SQIVND (reference sequence). This specimen comes from a study of OX40 agonist ivuxolimab in advanced cancers. Study context: It was ivuxolimab, an agonistic anti-OX40 (CD134) antibody, that patients were treated with. The study, taken as a whole, reports: In general, CD8+ T cells held more expanded clones than CD4+ did, on average.

This TCR was recovered from an adult with an advanced solid tumor such as melanoma, head and neck, liver or kidney cancer. The J gene is TRBJ1-5, the V gene TRBV19; D remains ambiguous. The sequencing used CD4+ or CD8+ T cells sorted from blood, collected in a trial of the OX40 agonist ivuxolimab. CDR3 sequence: CASSTSRGRNQPQHF. For the CDR3, the DNA is TGTGCCAGTAGTACTTCGCGAGGGCGCAATCAGCCCCAGCATTTT.